This entry features one TCR beta chain sequence. This clonotype was seen repeatedly, ten times or more. Its antigen specificity is not known. No clone much larger than this one lies a single base away; base qualities are absent. This sample stems from a study of blood T cells in healthy people across ages (dated by TCRdb to between 2014 and 2017). Broadly, across the study: Template switching captured roughly one uniquely barcoded TCR beta cDNA molecule per two T cells in model experiments. Age-related changes in TCR beta repertoire diversity were measured in the study by deep sequencing normalized with unique cDNA molecular identifiers. The donors were divided into four age groups: young (average around 15 years), middle-aged (about 41), aged (about 56) and long-lived (roughly 82). To avoid experimental bias, donors of different ages were distributed randomly across sequencing lanes. Using the same blood draw, the study looked at two additional independent replicas of 1 million unique cDNA reads for two donors, one aged 18 to 30 and the other aged 80 or older. What the authors observed across the whole study: Compared with the aged group, the long-lived group had more naive CD4+ T cells, fewer expanded clones and increased TCR diversity, a pattern suggesting age selection. There was a strong correlation between observed TCR beta diversity and the percentage of naive T cells measured by flow cytometry. Estimates of total diversity from one million sequenced T cells were regarded as lower bounds and underestimates. Since profiling was done on bulk unsorted PBMCs, naive and antigen-experienced compartments could not be conclusively compared. Observed TCR beta diversity per million T cells fell roughly linearly with age, and a significant reduction was already apparent by age around 40. Because the CMV infection status of the donors was unknown, age-related changes in expanded clonotypes may potentially have been confounded.

The roughly 42 donors, aged 6 to 90 years, were systemically healthy Caucasian individuals from Russia. Around 10 milliliters of peripheral blood were drawn from each donor into EDTA-treated Vacutainer tubes. Ficoll-Paque density-gradient centrifugation was used to isolate PBMCs, with at least 7 million obtained per sample. Trizol reagent was used to extract total RNA from PBMCs, with at least 5.5 micrograms per sample. The percentages of naive CD45RAhigh/CD27high T cells were determined by flow cytometry on a PBMC aliquot from every donor. Spanning cysteine to phenylalanine, the CDR3 consists of 18 amino acids. Just the 54-base CDR3 DNA is kept, in frame starting at base 1. CDR1 SGDLS and CDR2 YYNGEE are derived from the germline V gene. V sheds 0 bases and J sheds 1 base, leaving 17 bases between their ends. The library came from 5' RACE. The instrument was an Illumina HiSeq 2500. A second PCR of about 6 to 11 cycles was run with a J-beta primer mix and a sample-barcoded 5' primer. A template-switch 5' adaptor carrying 12 random nucleotides introduced a unique molecular identifier onto each TCR beta cDNA molecule. Each sample yielded at least 2.5 million CDR3-containing paired-end reads. All of the RNA was converted into first-strand cDNA using the Mint cDNA synthesis kit, with a TRBC-specific oligonucleotide serving as the primer. Following uracil-DNA glycosylase treatment, all cDNA underwent a first 18-cycle PCR with the universal primers M1SS and BC2_uni_R. The original pipeline was this. Each sample was normalized by randomly selecting 1 million high-quality reads, each carrying a distinct molecular identifier. Reads sharing molecular identifiers were discarded rather than binned into consensus sequences. MiTCR, with a Q25 quality threshold and the strictest error-elimination algorithm, was used for CDR3 identification, clonotype clustering and error correction. A nonparametric unseen species model with Euler transformation was used to estimate lower-bound total TCR beta diversity. TCRdb trimmed public reads at Q25 via fastp, called clones via MiXCR and kept in-frame beta chains. Merged by CDR3 protein, the rows form single entries marked with the most common genes and DNA. TCRdb, not the original authors, processed these V and J calls. The sample table records hundreds of thousands of distinct CDR3 sequences; more than 25% of these occur just once. The top ten clonotypes cover around 15% of the sample.

The sample consisted of blood. This clonotype was sampled from a woman over 75 in good health. The sequence is built from TRBV9 and TRBJ2-1; TRBD2 might be the D gene, on 5 matching bases. The nucleotide sequence is TGTGCCAGCAGCGTAGGTTTGGCGGGCAACCCTTCCTACAATGAGCAGTTCTTC. It translates as CASSVGLAGNPSYNEQFF.